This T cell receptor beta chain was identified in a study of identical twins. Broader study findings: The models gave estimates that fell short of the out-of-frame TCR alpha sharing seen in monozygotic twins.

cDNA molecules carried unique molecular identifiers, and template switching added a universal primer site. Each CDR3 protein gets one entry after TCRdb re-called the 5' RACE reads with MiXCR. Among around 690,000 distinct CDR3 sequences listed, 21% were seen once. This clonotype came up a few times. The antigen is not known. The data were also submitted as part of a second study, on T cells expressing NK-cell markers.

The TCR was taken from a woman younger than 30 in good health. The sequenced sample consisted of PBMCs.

CDR3 sequence (DNA): TGTGCCAGCAGTCCGGGACAGGGGAGCTTTAAGCAGTACTTC. It codes for CASSPGQGSFKQYF. The rearrangement uses TRBV6-1 and TRBJ2-7; 10 bases match TRBD1. The CDR3 is made up of 14 amino acids. CDR1 is MNHNS and CDR2 is SASEGT in the germline V gene. The J segment lost 8 bases and the V segment lost 5 bases, leaving 9 bases of the junction unmatched.